This is a list of T cell receptor beta chains from one sample in a study of blood T cell repertoires in COVID-19. TCRdb's copy holds only in-frame clones and misses some; the assay was immunoSEQ multiplex PCR. The top ten hold roughly 6.3% of the sample, which has more than 65,000 clones, nearly 80% seen once. The sequencing input was peripheral blood. Receptor source: a woman aged 55-69 years with acute or convalescent COVID-19. Both conserved end residues are part of each CDR3. A D gene is named only where the DNA matches it firmly. Size is omitted from some rows. Given values are once, few, many or a class for expanded clones.

CASSYEGTGSYEQYF,TGTGCCAGCAGCTACGAAGGGACAGGGAGTTACGAGCAGTACTTC,NA,TRBV9,TRBD1,TRBJ2-7
CASSVTSTETQYF,TGCGCCAGCAGCGTAACTAGTACAGAGACCCAGTACTTC,NA,TRBV5-1,NA,TRBJ2-5
CASSLGRALETQYF,TGTGCCAGCAGCTTGGGCAGGGCGTTGGAGACCCAGTACTTC,NA,TRBV5-6,NA,TRBJ2-5
CASSLTTGTSYNEQFF,TGTGCCAGCAGCCTAACTACCGGGACTAGCTACAATGAGCAGTTCTTC,NA,TRBV7-9,TRBD2,TRBJ2-1
CASSQAEGSYNEQFF,TGTGCCAGCAGCCAAGCCGAGGGCTCCTACAATGAGCAGTTCTTC,NA,TRBV4-2,NA,TRBJ2-1
CASSSRRESNQPQHF,TGTGCCAGCAGTTCCAGGCGGGAGTCCAATCAGCCCCAGCATTTT,NA,TRBV5-6,NA,TRBJ1-5
CASSLVGANGELFF,TGCGCCAGCAGCTTGGTAGGGGCGAACGGGGAGCTGTTTTTT,few,TRBV5-1,NA,TRBJ2-2
CASSPGTGSTEAFF,TGTGCCAGCAGCCCCGGGACAGGGTCCACTGAAGCTTTCTTT,NA,TRBV6-6,TRBD1,TRBJ1-1
CASSLFEGGYTF,TGCGCCAGCAGCTTGTTTGAGGGAGGCTACACCTTC,NA,TRBV5-1,NA,TRBJ1-2
CASSTTARDLLAEAFF,TGTGCCAGCTCAACTACCGCCCGGGATCTGCTGGCTGAAGCTTTCTTT,NA,TRBV28,NA,TRBJ1-1
CASSDSSGGELFF,TGTGCCAGCAGTGACTCGAGTGGCGGGGAGCTGTTTTTT,NA,TRBV6-4,NA,TRBJ2-2
CASNLRGLSYEQYF,TGTGCCAGTAATTTGCGGGGCCTCTCCTACGAGCAGTACTTC,NA,TRBV19,NA,TRBJ2-7
CASSYSGRPQAEQFF,TGTGCCAGCAGTTATTCCGGCAGGCCCCAAGCTGAGCAGTTCTTC,NA,TRBV6-2/TRBV6-3,NA,TRBJ2-1
CSVLSQRQGTDTQYF,TGCAGCGTTTTATCCCAACGACAGGGGACAGATACGCAGTATTTT,NA,TRBV29-1,TRBD1,TRBJ2-3
CASTATGAPSGNTIYF,TGTGCCAGCACCGCTACAGGGGCCCCCTCTGGAAACACCATATATTTT,NA,TRBV5-4,TRBD1,TRBJ1-3
CASSLSGSVELFF,TGTGCCAGCAGCTTATCGGGGAGTGTGGAGCTGTTTTTT,NA,TRBV7-9,NA,TRBJ2-2
CASQGAKVDTQYF,TGTGCCAGCCAGGGGGCGAAGGTAGATACGCAGTATTTT,once,TRBV27,TRBD1,TRBJ2-3
CASSLTGGGTYEQFF,TGTGCCAGCAGTTTGACAGGGGGCGGAACGTATGAGCAGTTCTTC,NA,TRBV28,TRBD1,TRBJ2-1
CASTRGTSGGPRETQYF,TGTGCCAGTACCAGAGGGACTAGCGGGGGGCCGAGGGAGACCCAGTACTTC,NA,TRBV19,TRBD2,TRBJ2-5
CASMGGTSGFLNNEQFF,TGTGCCAGCATGGGGGGGACTAGCGGCTTCCTGAACAATGAGCAGTTCTTC,few,TRBV2,TRBD2,TRBJ2-1
CASIGRDLSPGELFF,TGTGCCAGTATTGGGAGGGACTTATCACCCGGGGAGCTGTTTTTT,NA,TRBV19,TRBD2,TRBJ2-2
CASSFFLESSYNEQFF,TGTGCCAGCAGCTTCTTCCTGGAGAGCTCCTACAATGAGCAGTTCTTC,NA,TRBV5-6,NA,TRBJ2-1
CASSDRRTSFDEQFF,TGTGCCAGCAGCGATCGGAGAACTAGCTTCGATGAGCAGTTCTTC,NA,TRBV7-2,NA,TRBJ2-1
CASSLASTRGYGYTF,TGTGCCAGCAGCTTGGCAAGTACTCGGGGCTATGGCTACACCTTC,NA,TRBV5-4,NA,TRBJ1-2
CASSPQGAGGYTF,TGTGCCAGCAGCCCACAGGGGGCTGGTGGCTACACCTTC,NA,TRBV7-2,TRBD1,TRBJ1-2
CASTPGGTEAFF,TGTGCCAGCACCCCGGGGGGCACTGAAGCTTTCTTT,NA,TRBV12-3/TRBV12-4,NA,TRBJ1-1
CASSYTAGNTIYF,TGTGCCAGCAGCTATACAGCTGGAAACACCATATATTTT,NA,TRBV7-9,NA,TRBJ1-3